Sequencing of this TCR beta chain was carried out in a study of blood T cell repertoires in COVID-19. In the authors' methods: Nucleated cell number was recorded as an estimate derived from reference gene primer amplification. Here immunoSEQ multiplex PCR was the method, and the copy in TCRdb shows in-frame clones only, minus some. V, J and clone size were drawn from that table, and D and trimming were deduced from the DNA. The table has over 130,000 clones, around three quarters seen once. The clonotype was recovered from a man between 50 and 59 years old with acute or convalescent COVID-19. The sample consisted of peripheral blood.

The CDR3 DNA reads TGTGCCAGCAGCTTAAAAAGCCCGGGACTAGCGGAAGAGACCCAGTACTTC. It specifies CASSLKSPGLAEETQYF. This chain joins TRBV7-9 and TRBJ2-5; 11 positions match TRBD2. CDR1 is SEHNR and CDR2 is FQNEAQ in the germline V gene (reference sequence). Trimming cost V 2 bases and J 3 bases; bases outside gene matches: 8. This CDR3 has 17 residues.